The rows below give T cell receptor beta chains drawn from one sample of a study of cytomegalovirus exposure and HLA in healthy donors. Sequencing was performed with immunoSEQ multiplex PCR; in TCRdb, only in-frame clones are kept and a portion is missing. The data show 120,000 to 150,000 clones, with 70% to 80% seen just once and 5% to 8% held by the top ten. Sequencing was performed on PBMCs. These receptor sequences come from a woman aged 40-49 years in good health and CMV-seropositive. The CDR3 runs from the conserved cysteine through the conserved F or W. The D gene is left open where the match is weak. Clone size is shown for a subset of rows, as once, few, many or a class of expanded clone.

TRBV5-1	TRBD1	-	TRBJ2-1	TGCGCCAGCAGCCTAGGGACAGGGTTCAATGAGCAGTTCTTC	CASSLGTGFNEQFF
TRBV4-1	TRBD1	few	TRBJ1-2	TGCGCCAGCAGGCGACAGGGGGCAAACTATGGCTACACCTTC	CASRRQGANYGYTF
TRBV19	-	-	TRBJ2-7	TGTGCCAGTAGTAATTCCAGGGATTCCTACGAGCAGTACTTC	CASSNSRDSYEQYF
TRBV18	TRBD1	-	TRBJ2-7	TGTGCCAGCTCAACACAAACGGGACAGGGCGTCTACGAGCAGTACTTC	CASSTQTGQGVYEQYF
TRBV25-1	-	-	TRBJ1-2	TGTGCCAGCAGTGCCTCCCGACAGGCCCTTACCTATGGCTACACCTTC	CASSASRQALTYGYTF
TRBV5-1	TRBD2	-	TRBJ2-5	TGCGCCAGCAGCTTGGGGGAGACTAGCGGGAGGGCCGTGGGGACCCAGTACTTC	CASSLGETSGRAVGTQYF
TRBV7-6	-	-	TRBJ2-1	TGTGCCAGCAGCTTAGGCGGGTCTGAGCAGTTCTTC	CASSLGGSEQFF
TRBV7-2	-	-	TRBJ2-7	TGTGCCAGCAGCCAGTTGACACCCTACGAGCAGTACTTC	CASSQLTPYEQYF
TRBV27	-	-	TRBJ2-2	TGTGCCAGCAGTTTATGGCAGGGACACACCGGCGGGGAGCTGTTTTTT	CASSLWQGHTGGELFF
TRBV4-2	-	-	TRBJ2-1	TGTGCCAGCAGCCAGATGGGCTTTGAGCAGTTCTTC	CASSQMGFEQFF
TRBV7-6	TRBD2	once	TRBJ2-3	TGTGCCAGCAGCTTAGCGACTAGCCCCGGGGATACGCAGTATTTT	CASSLATSPGDTQYF
TRBV6-6	-	-	TRBJ2-3	TGTGCCACCCGGGCCGCGGGGACCACAGATACGCAGTATTTT	CATRAAGTTDTQYF
TRBV2	-	-	TRBJ1-1	TGTGCCAGCAGTGAGCGCAGGGAGGGCACTGAAGCTTTCTTT	CASSERREGTEAFF
TRBV19	TRBD1	-	TRBJ1-5	TGTGCCAGTAGTATAGATGCGACAGGGGGCTTCAATCAGCCCCAGCATTTT	CASSIDATGGFNQPQHF
TRBV18	-	-	TRBJ2-2	TGTGCCAGCTCACCGGGACAGAACACCGGGGAGCTGTTTTTT	CASSPGQNTGELFF
TRBV2	-	-	TRBJ2-3	TGTGCCAGCAACAGAGATACGCAGTATTTT	CASNRDTQYF
TRBV5-4	-	-	TRBJ2-2	TGTGCCAGCAGCCGGCAGGCGGGCGGGGAGCTGTTTTTT	CASSRQAGGELFF
TRBV19	-	-	TRBJ2-7	TGTGCCAGTAGTATACGACGGGGGGCCACCTACGAGCAGTACTTC	CASSIRRGATYEQYF
TRBV5-1	-	-	TRBJ2-3	TGCGCCAGCAGCTTAAGGACGGGAGAAGCCACAGATACGCAGTATTTT	CASSLRTGEATDTQYF
TRBV10-3	TRBD1	-	TRBJ2-1	TGTGCCATCAGTGTTAGTTTAGGGGGCTCCCCATCCTACAATGGGCAGTTCTTC	CAISVSLGGSPSYNGQFF
TRBV6-5	TRBD1	-	TRBJ2-1	TGTGCCAGCAGGACAGGGGGTTCGTATGAGCAGTTCTTC	CASRTGGSYEQFF
TRBV2	-	-	TRBJ1-5	TGTGCCAGCATGGCGCTGACGGGAAGCAATCAGCCCCAGCATTTT	CASMALTGSNQPQHF
TRBV10-1	TRBD1	few	TRBJ1-1	TGCGCCAGCAGGAATGGACAGGACACTGAAGCTTTCTTT	CASRNGQDTEAFF
TRBV6-5	TRBD1	few	TRBJ1-4	TGTGCCAGCAGACGGGGACAGCCTAATGAAAAACTGTTTTTT	CASRRGQPNEKLFF
TRBV28	TRBD2	-	TRBJ2-7	TGTGCCAGCAGCTTTAGCGGGAGGAGGGACGAGCAGTACTTC	CASSFSGRRDEQYF
TRBV5-1	TRBD2	-	TRBJ2-7	TGCGCCAGCAGCTTGGTGGGACTAGCTGGGGACGAGCAGTACTTC	CASSLVGLAGDEQYF
TRBV12-2	-	-	TRBJ1-1	TGTGCAAGTCGCTTAGCGCCGGAGACAGAGAACACTGAAGCTTTCTTT	CASRLAPETENTEAFF
TRBV6-5	-	-	TRBJ2-1	TGTGCCAGCAGTTACTCGAGGTCCCAAGACGAGCAGTTCTTC	CASSYSRSQDEQFF
TRBV6-1	-	once	TRBJ1-6	TGTGCCAGCAGTGAGGGGGCCGTCTATAATTCACCCCTCCACTTT	CASSEGAVYNSPLHF
TRBV7-9	-	-	TRBJ1-5	TGTGCCAGCAGCTTAGAGGGGGTTACGCCCGCGCATTTT	CASSLEGVTPAHF
TRBV27	TRBD2	-	TRBJ2-4	TGTGCCAGCAGTTACCAGGGAGGGGCCAAAAACATTCAGTACTTC	CASSYQGGAKNIQYF
TRBV2	-	-	TRBJ2-4	TGTGCCAGCAGCGGCTTATCGGCGGTTAAAAACATTCAGTACTTC	CASSGLSAVKNIQYF
TRBV28	TRBD1	-	TRBJ1-2	TGTGCCAGCATTTCGGGACAGGGGGAGGATGGCTACACCTTC	CASISGQGEDGYTF
TRBV28	-	-	TRBJ2-5	TGTGCCAGCAGCTCTGGGACATTCCAAGAGACCCAGTACTTC	CASSSGTFQETQYF
TRBV2	TRBD2	-	TRBJ2-5	TGTGCCAGGTCCGGGACTAGCGTTTGGGCCGAGACCCAGTACTTC	CARSGTSVWAETQYF
TRBV5-5	TRBD1	-	TRBJ1-5	TGTGCCAGCACTCCCGGGACAGTCAATCAGCCCCAGCATTTT	CASTPGTVNQPQHF
TRBV4-1	TRBD2	-	TRBJ2-1	TGCGCCAGCAGCCCGACGGCGGGAGGTTGGGATGAGCAGTTCTTC	CASSPTAGGWDEQFF
TRBV30	-	-	TRBJ2-7	TGTGCCTTGGATTTAGGAGGGTGGGAGTACGAGCAGTACTTC	CALDLGGWEYEQYF
TRBV5-1	TRBD1	-	TRBJ1-4	TGCGCCAGCAGCACGGGACAGGGGGTAGAAAAACTGTTTTTT	CASSTGQGVEKLFF
TRBV9	TRBD2	few	TRBJ2-1	TGTGCCAGCAGCGTACTTGGACTAGCGGGAGGATGGGATGAGCAGTTCTTC	CASSVLGLAGGWDEQFF
TRBV6-1	-	-	TRBJ2-3	TGTGCCAGCAGTAGACACACAGATACGCAGTATTTT	CASSRHTDTQYF
TRBV5-6	-	-	TRBJ2-3	TGTGCCAGCAGGGAGTGGAGGGGTACGCAGTATTTT	CASREWRGTQYF
TRBV27	TRBD1	-	TRBJ1-6	TGTGCCAGCAGTTCTCACAGGGGAGGAAATTCACCCCTCCACTTT	CASSSHRGGNSPLHF
TRBV19	TRBD2	-	TRBJ2-3	TGTGCCAGCAATCAGGGGGTAGCGGGGGGCCTTGGTACGCAGTATTTT	CASNQGVAGGLGTQYF
TRBV21-1	-	-	TRBJ2-7	TGTGCCGAACACAGGTGGACCTACGAGCAGTACTTC	CAEHRWTYEQYF
TRBV6-1	TRBD1	-	TRBJ2-4	TGTGCCAGCGGGGACAGGGGCTATAACATTCAGTACTTC	CASGDRGYNIQYF
TRBV5-1	-	once	TRBJ2-1	TGCGCCAGCTTCCTTGGGGGCGGCCACAATGAGCAGTTCTTC	CASFLGGGHNEQFF
TRBV27	-	-	TRBJ2-7	TGTGCCAGCAGTTTAGGCCCAGGGTCGTACGAGCAGTACTTC	CASSLGPGSYEQYF
TRBV7-3	TRBD1	once	TRBJ2-1	TGTGCCAGCAGCTCTACAGGGGGCTCCCACAATGAGCAGTTCTTC	CASSSTGGSHNEQFF
TRBV5-1	TRBD1	-	TRBJ2-1	TGCGCCAGCAGCCATGGGACAGCCCAAGAGACCCAGTTCTTC	CASSHGTAQETQFF
TRBV2	TRBD2	-	TRBJ2-7	TGTGCCAGCTCGCGACTAGCGGGAAACGAGCAGTACTTC	CASSRLAGNEQYF
TRBV6-1	-	-	TRBJ2-1	TGTGCCAGCAGTGAACTGAGACAATACAATGAGCAGTTCTTC	CASSELRQYNEQFF